This is a list of T cell receptor beta chains from one sample in a study of response to subunit inactivated influenza vaccine. TCRdb recomputed calls from the RT-PCR reads with MiXCR, one row per CDR3 protein. The data hold about 160,000 distinct CDR3 sequences, with about 11% observed a single time. This specimen consisted of non-naive T cells sorted from PBMCs, obtained 45 days after vaccination. The receptor set was obtained from a man aged 50-60 years who received an inactivated influenza vaccine. Each CDR3 is given with its conserved first and last residue. D genes are given only for firm matches. The size of a clone is reported for some rows only, either as once, few or many, or as a class for expanded clones.

J,V,size,D,CDR3,DNA
TRBJ1-4,TRBV12-3/TRBV12-4,few,NA,CASSSRRKNNEKLFF,TGTGCCAGCAGTTCACGGCGGAAGAATAATGAAAAACTGTTTTTT
TRBJ2-3,TRBV6-1,few,NA,CASMDRGLTEQYF,TGTGCCAGCATGGACCGGGGACTCACAGAGCAGTATTTT
TRBJ1-5,TRBV7-2,NA,NA,CASSPAGRGQPQHF,TGTGCCAGCAGCCCCGCCGGGCGGGGTCAGCCCCAGCATTTT
TRBJ2-2,TRBV28,few,NA,CASTYGGPSTGELFF,TGTGCCAGCACGTACGGGGGACCGAGTACCGGGGAGCTGTTTTTT
TRBJ1-5,TRBV7-9,many,NA,CASSLGALNQPQHF,TGTGCCAGCAGCTTAGGGGCACTAAATCAGCCCCAGCATTTT
TRBJ1-4,TRBV5-1,many,TRBD1,CASSLDRGDPLKEKLFF,TGCGCCAGCAGCTTAGACAGGGGAGATCCCCTGAAGGAAAAACTGTTTTTT
TRBJ2-7,TRBV20-1,NA,TRBD1,CSARDPRQGANEQYF,TGCAGTGCTAGAGATCCCAGACAGGGGGCCAACGAGCAGTACTTC
TRBJ2-5,TRBV25-1,many,NA,CASSQGETQYF,TGTGCCAGCAGTCAGGGGGAGACCCAGTACTTC
TRBJ2-1,TRBV3-1,NA,NA,CASSQDRYNEQFF,TGTGCCAGCAGCCAAGATCGGTACAATGAGCAGTTCTTC
TRBJ2-1,TRBV7-8,many,NA,CASSPPAGEQFF,TGTGCCAGCAGCCCCCCAGCCGGTGAGCAGTTCTTC
TRBJ2-3,TRBV11-3,few,TRBD2,CASSTGTSGYTDTQYF,TGTGCCAGCAGCACCGGGACTAGCGGGTACACAGATACGCAGTATTTT
TRBJ1-3,TRBV12-3/TRBV12-4,many,NA,CASSLGQARGNTIYF,TGTGCCAGCAGTTTAGGACAGGCGAGAGGAAACACCATATATTTT
TRBJ2-7,TRBV3-1,NA,NA,CASSYSGGSYEQYF,TGTGCCAGCAGCTACAGCGGAGGATCCTACGAGCAGTACTTC
TRBJ1-2,TRBV20-1,NA,TRBD1,CSARDESGGGYGYTF,TGCAGTGCTAGAGATGAGTCAGGGGGAGGCTATGGCTACACCTTC
TRBJ2-2,TRBV15,many,NA,CATSRKGQGLNTGELFF,TGTGCCACCAGCAGAAAAGGGCAGGGGCTAAACACCGGGGAGCTGTTTTTT
TRBJ2-5,TRBV7-6,NA,TRBD1,CASSLGAGGKETQYF,TGTGCCAGCAGCTTAGGTGCAGGGGGAAAAGAGACCCAGTACTTC
TRBJ1-1,TRBV20-1,few,NA,CSARSLPRAFF,TGCAGTGCTAGATCCCTCCCGCGGGCTTTCTTT